The next 26 T cell receptor beta chains were all read from a single sample in a study of blood T cells in healthy people across ages. Together with a sample-barcoded 5' primer, a J-beta primer mix was included in a second PCR lasting about 6 to 11 cycles. MiXCR was run by TCRdb on the 5' RACE reads, yielding one entry per CDR3 protein. The sample lists about 290,000 distinct CDR3 sequences, about 25% occurring once. The sequencing input was blood. The receptor source for this set is a woman aged 70-85 years in good health.

The V gene is TRBV7-9, the J gene TRBJ2-5; TRBD2 matches at 7 bases. The J call is in doubt because the DNA end fits TRBJ2-7 better. Germline assignment: CDR1 SEHNR and CDR2 FQNEAQ (reference sequence). CDR3 length: 12 amino acids. CDR3 DNA sequence: TGTGCCAGCAGCCCGGGGGGCTACGAGCAGTACTTC. Encoded protein: CASSPGGYEQYF.

On this clonotype: A much larger clone lies one base from this, so it may be a read error. The conserved final phenylalanine or tryptophan is absent from the CDR3, which likely points to a read error. The rearrangement uses TRBV3-1 and TRBJ1-4; D gene ambiguous. The CDR3 loop spans 13 amino acids. The V gene lost 2 bases and the J gene lost 8 bases, with 9 bases spanning the gap. Germline loops: CDR1 LGHDT, CDR2 YNNKEL (reference sequence). The CDR3 reads CASSQSTLEKLFS. CDR3 sequence (DNA): TGTGCCAGCAGCCAAAGCACTTTGGAAAAACTGTTTTCT.

The table lists this clonotype with a few counts. V gene TRBV2 combines with J gene TRBJ2-6; the D call may be TRBD1 or TRBD2 (6 bases each). Trimming took 7 bases from V and 2 from J, leaving 12 bases between them. CDR1 and CDR2 (germline): SNHLY, FYNNEI. This CDR3 region has 15 residues. CDR3 sequence (DNA): TGTGCCAGCACCCAAAGGGGGGCTGGGGCCAACGTCCTGACTTTC. This gives the protein CASTQRGAGANVLTF.

In this sample, this clonotype turned up a few times. CDR3 in DNA: TGCAGTGCCGCCTGGGATAACTATGGCTACACCTTC. Its translation: CSAAWDNYGYTF. V usage is TRBV20-1 and J usage is TRBJ1-2; D ambiguous. CDR3 length: 12 residues. The germline V and J ends were trimmed by 6 bases and 1 base, with 9 bases remaining between them. Germline V gene lookup returns CDR1 DFQATT and CDR2 SNEGSKA (reference sequence).

This clonotype was picked up many times. V and J are TRBV20-1 and TRBJ2-4; 7 nucleotides match TRBD2. V shed 3 bases, J shed 2 bases, and the junction held 4 bases outside the gene matches. Germline loops: CDR1 DFQATT, CDR2 SNEGSKA (reference sequence). The CDR3 is made up of 14 amino acids. The CDR3 is CSASRDYPKNIQYF. The CDR3, as DNA: TGCAGTGCTAGCCGGGACTACCCCAAAAACATTCAGTACTTC.

This clonotype was picked up a small number of times. The rearrangement uses TRBV5-1 and TRBJ1-6; TRBD1 matches 10 bases. The CDR3 has 14 amino acids. Trimming at V came to 7 bases and at J to 10 bases, leaving 8 bases not matched to a gene. Looked up from germline, CDR1 is SGHRS and CDR2 is YFSETQ. The CDR3 DNA reads TGCGCCAGCCGGCGAGGGACAGGGGAATCACCCCTCCACTTT. It translates to CASRRGTGESPLHF.

The chain joins TRBV7-2 to TRBJ1-4; tentative D call: TRBD1 (5 bases). This CDR3 is built from 15 residues. CDR1 and CDR2 (germline): SGHTA, FQGNSA. V lost 4 bases and J 6 bases, leaving 15 bases between the germline ends. CDR3 protein: CASSSSRGAYEKLFF. The CDR3, as DNA: TGTGCCAGCAGCTCCTCGAGGGGCGCGTATGAAAAACTGTTTTTT.

Regarding this clonotype: A junction boundary mismatches the germline segment, possibly from a read error. The chain combines TRBV2 with TRBJ1-4, with D uncertain. The CDR3 consists of 14 residues. Per the germline V gene, CDR1 is SNHLY and CDR2 is FYNNEI. The CDR3 spells CASSTRATNKKLFF. The CDR3 DNA reads TGTGCCAGCAGTACTAGGGCAACTAATAAAAAACTGTTTTTT. Based on the CDR3 plus reference TRBV2 and TRBJ1-4, the full variable domain is EPEVTQTPSHQVTQMGQEVILRCVPISNHLYFYWYRQILGQKVEFLVSFYNNEISEKSEIFDDQFSVERPDGSNFTLKIRSTKLEDSAMYFCASSTRATNKKLFFGSGTQLSVL.

This clonotype was seen ten or more times. The junction does not match germline at one end; this may be a read error. The chain joins TRBV7-2 to TRBJ2-7, with 14 bases fitting TRBD2. The CDR3 loop spans 15 amino acids. Germline V gene sequence: CDR1 SGHTA, CDR2 FQGNSA. Here the CDR3 DNA reads TGCGCCAGCAGCTCGGGACTAGCGGGAGCTTACGAGCAGTACTTC. Residues: CASSSGLAGAYEQYF. The variable domain in full, with the rest retrieved from reference TRBV7-2 and TRBJ2-7, is GAGVSQSPSNKVTEKGKDVELRCDPISGHTALYWYRQSLGQGLEFLIYFQGNSAPDKSGLPSDRFSAERTGGSVSTLTIQRTQQEDSAVYLCASSSGLAGAYEQYFGPGTRLTVT.

The sample holds a few counts of this clonotype. This chain joins TRBV7-2 and TRBJ2-1; tentative D call: TRBD2 (5 bases). The CDR3 spans 15 residues. From germline, CDR1 is SGHTA and CDR2 FQGNSA. Trimming left V 5 bases short and J 0 bases short, with 11 bases between. CDR3 sequence: CASSPRSGSYNEQFF. The CDR3 DNA reads TGTGCCAGCAGCCCCAGAAGCGGCTCCTACAATGAGCAGTTCTTC.

V is TRBV24-1 and J is TRBJ1-5; tentative D call: TRBD1 (5 bases). The germline V gene has CDR1 KGHDR and CDR2 SFDVKD. The length of the CDR3 is 13 residues. V gave up 3 bases and J gave up 9 bases, with 11 bases separating them. CDR3 nucleotide sequence: TGTGCCACCAGTGATAGACGCGGGGCGCCCCAGCATTTT. Residues: CATSDRRGAPQHF.

V is TRBV10-3 and J is TRBJ2-7, with no clear D. V gave up 0 bases and J gave up 0 bases, with 6 bases separating them. The CDR3 totals 14 residues. Germline-derived CDR1 and CDR2 are ENHRY and SYGVKD. CDR3 bases: TGTGCCATCAGTGAGTCGACCAGCTCCTACGAGCAGTACTTC. Its protein product is CAISESTSSYEQYF.

The gene calls are TRBV20-1 and TRBJ2-1; 9 bases align to TRBD2. The CDR3 loop spans 14 amino acids. The ends lost 5 bases at V and 0 bases at J; junction bases unmatched: 2. Germline V gene data show CDR1 as DFQATT and CDR2 as SNEGSKA (reference sequence). Written as DNA, the CDR3 is TGCAGTGCTCATAGCGGGAGCTCCTACAATGAGCAGTTCTTC. Translated, it gives CSAHSGSSYNEQFF.

This clonotype was picked up many times. The rearrangement uses TRBV11-2 and TRBJ1-2, with TRBD1 matching 7 bases. The V gene's germline CDR1 is SGHAT and CDR2 FQNNGV. This CDR3 spans 18 amino acids. V gave up 4 bases and J gave up 4 bases; unmatched junction bases: 18. CDR3 DNA sequence: TGTGCCAGCAGCTCCTCCGGGACAGCCTTACCCCAGGGCTATGGCTACACCTTC. Protein sequence: CASSSSGTALPQGYGYTF. Together with reference TRBV11-2 and TRBJ1-2, the CDR3 gives the full variable domain: EAGVAQSPRYKIIEKRQSVAFWCNPISGHATLYWYQQILGQGPKLLIQFQNNGVVDDSQLPKDRFSAERLKGVDSTLKIQPAKLEDSAVYLCASSSSGTALPQGYGYTFGSGTRLTVV.

In its sample, this clonotype was seen a few times. The V gene is TRBV6-2 or TRBV6-3, the J gene TRBJ2-7; perhaps TRBD2 as D (6 bases). The germline V and J ends were trimmed by 5 bases and 0 bases, with 14 bases remaining between them. The CDR3 spans 15 residues. Germline assignment: CDR1 MNHEY and CDR2 SVGEGT. The CDR3 spells CASSPLMTSSYEQYF. In DNA, the CDR3 is TGTGCCAGCAGTCCCTTAATGACTAGCTCCTACGAGCAGTACTTC.

This chain joins TRBV28 and TRBJ2-7; the D gene could be TRBD1 or TRBD2 (5 bases each). This CDR3 has 14 residues. Germline loops: CDR1 MDHEN, CDR2 SYDVKM. The V gene lost 3 bases and the J gene lost 1 base, with 10 bases spanning the gap. The CDR3 DNA is TGTGCCAGCAGTTTCCGGGACCTGTCCTACGAGCAGTACTTC. The encoded protein is CASSFRDLSYEQYF.

The chain carries TRBV28 and TRBJ2-5, with D perhaps TRBD2 (5 bases). This CDR3 has 14 residues. V was cut by 4 bases and J by 4 bases, with 13 bases left in between. Germline V gene sequence: CDR1 MDHEN, CDR2 SYDVKM. CDR3 DNA: TGTGCCAGCAGTTCACCGGCTAGCTCAGAGACCCAGTACTTC. It is translated as CASSSPASSETQYF.

The chain joins TRBV7-2 to TRBJ2-3; D unresolved. With 1 base removed from V and 8 bases from J, the gap between germline ends came to 13 bases. This CDR3 region has 14 residues. Per the germline V gene, CDR1 is SGHTA and CDR2 is FQGNSA. The CDR3 here is CASSLDGATVTQYF. The DNA for the CDR3 is TGTGCCAGCAGCTTAGATGGTGCTACTGTTACGCAGTATTTT.

J is TRBJ1-2 and V is TRBV5-1, with 9 bases aligning to TRBD1. Germline assignment: CDR1 SGHRS and CDR2 YFSETQ. V dropped 5 bases and J dropped 2; count of bases not matched to a gene: 13. The CDR3 runs to 17 residues. The CDR3 reads CASSHNPGQGINYGYTF. In DNA, the CDR3 is TGCGCCAGCAGTCACAATCCCGGACAGGGGATAAACTATGGCTACACCTTC.

This clonotype was counted at least ten times. The chain combines TRBV28 with TRBJ2-5, with 12 bases fitting TRBD2. V was pared by 6 bases and J by 4 bases, with 3 bases of the junction left unmatched. The CDR3 is 14 amino acids. Per germline, CDR1 MDHEN and CDR2 SYDVKM. CDR3 sequence (DNA): TGTGCCAGCAGGTCTAGCGGGAGGGGAGAGACCCAGTACTTC. It encodes CASRSSGRGETQYF.

This sequence joins TRBV29-1 and TRBJ1-2; D possibly corresponds to TRBD1 (5 bases). The CDR3 runs to 12 residues. CDR1 and CDR2 (germline): SQVTM, ANQGSEA. Deletions cut 4 bases from V and 8 bases from J, with 14 bases between. CDR3 in DNA: TGCAGCGTTGGAGGAGGGGTCGCGGGCTACACCTTC. Translated: CSVGGGVAGYTF.

This clonotype has only a few counts. This chain links TRBV20-1 with TRBJ1-2; TRBD1 is a possible D gene (5 bases). The CDR3 runs to 14 residues. V shed 5 bases and J shed 4 bases, with 17 bases lying between them. Germline CDR1 is DFQATT and CDR2 is SNEGSKA (reference sequence). CDR3 residues: CSASPDDSTYGYTF. The DNA of the CDR3 is TGCAGTGCTTCCCCTGACGACAGTACCTATGGCTACACCTTC.

Only a few counts were recorded for this clonotype. V is TRBV3-1 and J is TRBJ2-3; no definite D call. CDR3 length: 16 residues. Germline V lookup: CDR1 LGHDT, CDR2 YNNKEL (reference sequence). V was shortened by 5 bases and J by 5 bases, with 20 bases between the two germline ends. The chain's CDR3 is CASSSTFEQWGDTQYF. CDR3 coding DNA: TGTGCCAGCAGCTCTACCTTCGAGCAATGGGGAGATACGCAGTATTTT.

This clonotype was counted between two and nine times. V is TRBV5-1 and J is TRBJ2-5, with 9 bases fitting TRBD2. The tail of the sequence fits TRBJ2-1 better, so the J call may be wrong. The CDR3 sequence is 14 residues long. CDR1 and CDR2 from the germline V gene are SGHRS and YFSETQ. The CDR3 here is CASSWGTSSAEQFF. CDR3 nucleotide sequence: TGCGCCAGCAGCTGGGGGACTAGCAGCGCTGAGCAGTTCTTC.

This clonotype has ten or more counts. The chain has TRBV5-1 and TRBJ2-7; D perhaps matches TRBD2 (6 bases). The CDR3 totals 14 residues. The germline gives CDR1 SGHRS, CDR2 YFSETQ. Deletions cut 2 bases from V and 0 bases from J, with 9 bases between. The CDR3 bases are TGCGCCAGCAGCTTTGCGGGGAGCTCCTACGAGCAGTACTTC. Its translation is CASSFAGSSYEQYF.

Note on this clonotype: An end of the junction differs from the germline gene, which may be a read error. The genes are TRBV6-2 or TRBV6-3 and TRBJ2-5; 8 nucleotides match TRBD2. The germline V gene encodes CDR1 MNHEY and CDR2 SVGEGT. The CDR3 is 16 residues long. Here the CDR3 reads CASSYSGTRGANERFF. DNA for the CDR3: TGTGCCAGCAGTTACTCAGGGACTAGGGGAGCCAATGAGCGGTTCTTC.